These 2 T cell receptor beta chains share one sample of origin, sequenced in a study of HIV-infected patients and healthy controls. Follow-up blood was drawn about 14 weeks, roughly three months, after antiretroviral therapy began. Whole blood was used without fractionation, so all unsorted peripheral T cells were included. About 550 ng RNA was reverse transcribed with alpha and beta constant-region primers. Alpha and beta chain libraries were made separately by chain-specific third strand synthesis with multiplexing indices. Using its own MiXCR run on the 5' RACE reads, TCRdb lists one record per CDR3 protein. The profile shows fewer than 5,500 distinct CDR3 sequences, 20% to 25% of them singletons. The specimen comprised blood, sampled during antiretroviral therapy. The source is an adult with HIV infection.

This clonotype came up a few times. The CDR3, as DNA: TGCAGCGTTGCCGGGACAGGGCCATACGAGCAGTACTTC. Its protein product is CSVAGTGPYEQYF. V is TRBV29-1 and J is TRBJ2-7; 9 nucleotides match TRBD1. This CDR3 region has 13 residues. V trimming: 4 bases; J trimming: 4 bases; junction bases outside the gene matches: 5. Looked up from germline, CDR1 is SQVTM and CDR2 is ANQGSEA.

This clonotype qualifies as medium-sized. The chain joins TRBV5-4 to TRBJ2-1; TRBD1 aligns across 10 bases. CDR1 and CDR2 from the germline V gene are SGHNT and YYREEE (reference sequence). The CDR3 length is 16 residues. Germline trimming cut 4 bases from V and 10 bases from J; bases unmatched to any gene: 14. For the CDR3, the DNA is TGTGCCAGCAGCACCCCGGACAGGGGGTCCCGATTGGAGCAGTTCTTC. The encoded protein is CASSTPDRGSRLEQFF.